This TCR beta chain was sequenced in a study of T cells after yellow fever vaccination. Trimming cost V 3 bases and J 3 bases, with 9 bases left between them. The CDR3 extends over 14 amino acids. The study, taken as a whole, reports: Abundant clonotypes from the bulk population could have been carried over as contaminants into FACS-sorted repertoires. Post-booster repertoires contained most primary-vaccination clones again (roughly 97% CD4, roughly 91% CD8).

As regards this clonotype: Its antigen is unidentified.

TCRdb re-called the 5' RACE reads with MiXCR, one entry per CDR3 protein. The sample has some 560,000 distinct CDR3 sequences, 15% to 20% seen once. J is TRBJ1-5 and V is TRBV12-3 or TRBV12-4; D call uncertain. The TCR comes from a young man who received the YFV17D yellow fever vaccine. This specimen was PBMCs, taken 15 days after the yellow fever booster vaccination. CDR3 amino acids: CASSFGYDNQPQHF. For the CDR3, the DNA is TGTGCCAGCAGTTTCGGTTATGACAATCAGCCCCAGCATTTT.